What follows are 23 T cell receptor beta chains derived from one specimen sequenced in a study of T cell responses to AZD1222 COVID-19 vaccine. Sequencing used immunoSEQ multiplex PCR; TCRdb keeps in-frame clones, though not all of them. The repertoire holds about 140,000 clones, with about 87% as singletons. The source material was peripheral blood, sampled on day 0 of AZD1222 vaccination. The receptors originated from an adult in good health.

In this sample, this clone turned up once. The chain couples TRBV30 to TRBJ2-1; D uncertain. The V end was cut by 0 bases, the J end by 1 base, with 10 bases between. Germline lookup yields CDR1 GTSNPN and CDR2 SVGIG (reference sequence). The CDR3 runs to 15 residues. CDR3 sequence: CAWSVRQKSYNEQFF. CDR3 bases: TGTGCCTGGAGTGTACGACAAAAATCCTACAATGAGCAGTTCTTC. Variable domain in full (rest from reference TRBV30 and TRBJ2-1): SQTIHQWPATLVQPVGSPLSLECTVEGTSNPNLYWYRQAAGRGLQLLFYSVGIGQISSEVPQNLSASRPQDRQFILSSKKLLLSDSGFYLCAWSVRQKSYNEQFFGPGTRLTVL.

The chain joins TRBV19 to TRBJ2-7, with 15 positions matching TRBD2. This CDR3 contains 17 residues. V lost 5 bases and J lost 5; bases outside the gene matches: 10. The germline V gene encodes CDR1 LNHDA and CDR2 SQIVND (reference sequence). The CDR3 region is CASSPTGLAGGRHEQYF. CDR3 sequence (DNA): TGTGCCAGTAGTCCAACGGGACTAGCGGGAGGAAGGCACGAGCAGTACTTC.

The rearrangement links TRBV11-3 to TRBJ2-3; D is perhaps TRBD1 (5 bases). Germline V gives CDR1 SGHNT, CDR2 YENEEA. The germline V and J ends were trimmed by 5 bases and 4 bases, with 16 bases remaining between them. This CDR3 is built from 15 residues. This CDR3 is CASSLPSGSPDTQYF. CDR3 coding DNA: TGTGCCAGCAGCCTCCCCTCAGGGTCCCCAGATACGCAGTATTTT.

This sequence joins TRBV14 and TRBJ2-1; 9 bases match TRBD2. CDR3 length equals 13 residues. Per germline, CDR1 SGHDN and CDR2 FVKESK. With V trimmed by 0 bases and J by 12 bases, 3 bases remained unmatched. CDR3 nucleotide sequence: TGTGCCAGCAGCCAAGAGGCGGGAGGGTGGCAGTTCTTC. As protein: CASSQEAGGWQFF. Filled out from reference TRBV14 and TRBJ2-1, the complete variable domain reads EAGVTQFPSHSVIEKGQTVTLRCDPISGHDNLYWYRRVMGKEIKFLLHFVKESKQDESGMPNNRFLAERTGGTYSTLKVQPAELEDSGVYFCASSQEAGGWQFFGPGTRLTVL.

This clone is deemed medium-sized. The CDR3 here is CASTPRGPDNSPLHF. The CDR3 DNA reads as TGTGCCAGCACCCCTCGGGGTCCAGATAATTCACCCCTCCACTTT. V is TRBV6-5 and J is TRBJ1-6; D ambiguous. The germline gives CDR1 MNHEY, CDR2 SVGAGI. Deletions cut 7 bases from V and 5 bases from J, with 15 bases between. The CDR3 is 15 amino acids.

This chain uses TRBV6-2 or TRBV6-3 with TRBJ2-3, with TRBD2 matching over 7 bases. Unmatched junction bases numbered 8, after V lost 6 bases and J lost 2 bases. Germline assignment: CDR1 MNHEY and CDR2 SVGEGT. The CDR3 is made up of 15 amino acids. CDR3 amino acids: CASSPGTTNTDTQYF. DNA of the CDR3: TGTGCCAGCAGCCCCGGGACTACGAACACAGATACGCAGTATTTT.

On this clone itself: Other nucleotide sequences in the sample specify the same CDR3. This rearrangement joins TRBV2 to TRBJ2-7; D is ambiguous. Germline V gene sequence: CDR1 SNHLY, CDR2 FYNNEI. This CDR3 has 10 residues. V lost 4 bases, J lost 4 bases, and 2 bases lay in between. Here the CDR3 reads CASSGYEQYF. The CDR3 coding sequence is TGTGCCAGCAGTGGGTACGAGCAGTACTTC.

The V call is TRBV7-2, the J call TRBJ2-5, with 7 bases aligning to TRBD1. Trimming cost V 0 bases and J 0 bases; bases outside gene matches: 1. CDR1 is SGHTA, CDR2 FQGNSA, per germline. The CDR3 length is 15 residues. CDR3 protein: CASSLAGQYQETQYF. The CDR3, as DNA: TGTGCCAGCAGCTTAGCGGGACAGTACCAAGAGACCCAGTACTTC. Supplemented by reference TRBV7-2 and TRBJ2-5, the full variable domain reads GAGVSQSPSNKVTEKGKDVELRCDPISGHTALYWYRQSLGQGLEFLIYFQGNSAPDKSGLPSDRFSAERTGGSVSTLTIQRTQQEDSAVYLCASSLAGQYQETQYFGPGTRLLVL.

J is TRBJ2-1 and V is TRBV11-2; TRBD2 aligns across 15 bases. This CDR3 is built from 18 residues. V lost 4 bases to trimming and J lost 3 bases; unmatched junction nucleotides: 7. Germline CDR1 SGHAT, CDR2 FQNNGV. The CDR3 coding sequence is TGTGCCAGCAGCTCGGGACTAGCGGGAGGCCTATACTACAATGAGCAGTTCTTC. Protein sequence: CASSSGLAGGLYYNEQFF.

The chain uses TRBV10-2 and TRBJ2-7; 7 nucleotides align to TRBD2. The germline V gene encodes CDR1 WSHSY and CDR2 SAAADI. The CDR3 length is 15 residues. The V gene end was trimmed by 0 bases and the J gene end by 2 bases; junction bases not matched to a gene: 4. CDR3 nucleotides: TGCGCCAGCAGTGAGTCGGGCGGGAGAACCTACGAGCAGTACTTC. Translating it yields CASSESGGRTYEQYF.

This clone has a handful of counts. The rearrangement uses TRBV15 and TRBJ1-1; D gene ambiguous. There are 16 residues in the CDR3. Between the trimmed V and J ends, which lost 0 bases and 5 bases, there was a span of 16 bases. CDR1 LNHNV and CDR2 YYDKDF come from the germline V gene (reference sequence). CDR3 in DNA: TGTGCCACCAGCAGAGATTTGACCGGGCGGGGTACTGAAGCTTTCTTT. This translates into CATSRDLTGRGTEAFF. Full variable domain (missing parts from reference TRBV15 and TRBJ1-1): DAMVIQNPRYQVTQFGKPVTLSCSQTLNHNVMYWYQQKSSQAPKLLFHYYDKDFNNEADTPDNFQSRRPNTSFCFLDIRSPGLGDTAMYLCATSRDLTGRGTEAFFGQGTRLTVV.

The CDR3 spells CASSLAIKNYGYTF. For the CDR3, the DNA is TGTGCCAGCAGCTTGGCCATTAAAAACTATGGCTACACCTTC. V usage is TRBV5-6 and J usage is TRBJ1-2; D uncertain. Germline values: CDR1 SGHDT, CDR2 YYEEEE. The CDR3 contains 14 residues. Trimming left V 0 bases short and J 2 bases short, with 8 bases between.

The CDR3 nucleotides read TGTGCCAGCAGTTACTCGACTAGCGGGAGTGGCTACGAGCAGTACTTC. It specifies CASSYSTSGSGYEQYF. This sequence joins TRBV6-5 and TRBJ2-7; TRBD2 agrees at 12 bases. The J segment lost 3 bases and the V segment lost 0 bases, leaving 3 bases of the junction unmatched. The CDR3 is 16 residues long. Germline loops: CDR1 MNHEY, CDR2 SVGAGI.

The rearrangement links TRBV19 to TRBJ1-2; a possible D gene is TRBD1 (5 bases). This CDR3 has 17 amino acids. Between the trimmed V and J ends, which lost 3 bases and 6 bases, there was a span of 23 bases. In germline, CDR1 is LNHDA, CDR2 SQIVND (reference sequence). The CDR3 DNA reads as TGTGCCAGTAGTATGGGACCTCTGCAAAACAAGGGAAATGGCTACACCTTC. Translation gives CASSMGPLQNKGNGYTF. Looking up the rest from reference TRBV19 and TRBJ1-2 gives the full variable domain: DGGITQSPKYLFRKEGQNVTLSCEQNLNHDAMYWYRQDPGQGLRLIYYSQIVNDFQKGDIAEGYSVSREKKESFPLTVTSAQKNPTAFYLCASSMGPLQNKGNGYTFGSGTRLTVV.

The gene calls are TRBV3-1 (or the pseudogene TRBV3-2) and TRBJ1-6; weak D call: TRBD1 (6 bases). Trimming took off 3 bases at V and 5 bases at J, with 14 bases between the two ends. In germline, CDR1 is LGHDT, CDR2 YNNKEL (reference sequence). The CDR3 runs to 16 residues. The chain's CDR3 is CASSQKQGLNNSPLHF. CDR3 DNA sequence: TGTGCCAGCAGCCAGAAACAGGGACTTAATAATTCACCCCTCCACTTT.

This sequence joins TRBV11-2 and TRBJ2-7; no clear D. This CDR3 has 13 residues. The V gene's germline CDR1 is SGHAT and CDR2 FQNNGV. Trimming shortened V by 1 base and J by 3 bases, and 7 bases separated the two germline ends. CDR3 bases: TGTGCCAGCAGCTTAGGAACAGACTACGAGCAGTACTTC. Amino acid sequence: CASSLGTDYEQYF.

V gene TRBV27 combines with J gene TRBJ1-2; 9 nucleotides agree with TRBD1. There are 14 residues in the CDR3. Germline V gives CDR1 MNHEY, CDR2 SMNVEV (reference sequence). With V trimmed by 4 bases and J by 5 bases, 5 bases remained unmatched. The CDR3 DNA reads as TGTGCCAGCAGTTCAGGAGACAGGGGGTATGGCTACACCTTC. Translation gives CASSSGDRGYGYTF.

This clone was observed a handful of times. The chain combines TRBV28 with TRBJ2-7; D may match TRBD1 or TRBD2 (5 bases each). Looked up from germline, CDR1 is MDHEN and CDR2 is SYDVKM. This CDR3 contains 16 residues. The V and J ends lost 6 bases and 3 bases respectively, with 21 bases between them. The CDR3 sequence: CASRPPDRDVGYEQYF. The CDR3 nucleotides are TGTGCCAGCAGACCACCTGACCGGGACGTAGGCTACGAGCAGTACTTC.

This clone was counted a few times. The genes are TRBV29-1 and TRBJ2-7; 9 nucleotides align to TRBD1. This CDR3 is 16 amino acids long. With V trimmed by 4 bases and J by 4 bases, 14 bases remained unmatched. CDR1 is SQVTM, CDR2 ANQGSEA, per germline. The CDR3 spells CSVGRTNRGRQYEQYF. CDR3 nucleotides: TGCAGCGTTGGAAGAACTAACAGGGGGCGGCAGTACGAGCAGTACTTC.

A single count supports this clone. The rearrangement links TRBV10-3 to TRBJ2-2; unclear D gene. CDR3 length equals 11 residues. Trimming removed 7 bases at V and 7 bases at J, with 7 bases between. Germline-derived CDR1 and CDR2 are ENHRY and SYGVKD. This CDR3 is CAITINGELFF. CDR3 DNA sequence: TGTGCCATCACCATTAACGGGGAGCTGTTTTTT.

This clone is a singleton in its sample. This chain links TRBV10-2 with TRBJ2-5, with 13 bases identical to TRBD2. Germline assignment: CDR1 WSHSY and CDR2 SAAADI. V lost 7 bases to trimming and J lost 5 bases; unmatched junction nucleotides: 7. The CDR3 has 15 residues. Here the CDR3 reads CASKRTSGSGETQYF. The DNA for the CDR3 is TGCGCCAGCAAAAGGACTAGCGGGAGTGGTGAGACCCAGTACTTC.

This chain joins TRBV11-3 and TRBJ2-1; 7 bases align to TRBD2. CDR1 and CDR2 (germline): SGHNT, YENEEA. The J segment lost 5 bases and the V segment lost 1 base, leaving 17 bases of the junction unmatched. The length of the CDR3 is 19 residues. CDR3 amino acids: CASSLVGLRLSGVHNEQFF. CDR3 DNA: TGTGCCAGCAGCTTAGTCGGGTTGAGACTAAGCGGGGTACACAATGAGCAGTTCTTC.

The V gene is TRBV10-3, the J gene TRBJ1-1, with D unclear. The CDR3 has 13 amino acids. Trimming took off 2 bases at V and 5 bases at J, with 9 bases between the two ends. Per germline, CDR1 ENHRY and CDR2 SYGVKD. In nucleotides, the CDR3 is TGTGCCATCAGTGAGGAAGGAGGTACTGAAGCTTTCTTT. It codes for CAISEEGGTEAFF.